The rows below give T cell receptor beta chains drawn from one sample of a study of siplizumab effects on memory and regulatory T cells. Some clones are missing from TCRdb's copy, which holds only in-frame ones; the method was immunoSEQ multiplex PCR. There are approximately 100,000 clones in the sample; about 95% occur only once, and approximately 1.2% lies in the top ten. The source material was non-Treg CD4+ T cells sorted from blood. The receptors were sampled from a human donor in good health. Both conserved end residues are part of each CDR3. Fields, in order: D gene, J gene, V gene, clone size, CDR3 protein, CDR3 DNA. A D gene is named only where the DNA matches it firmly. Only part of the rows carry a size: once, few, many, or a class if the clone is expanded.

>TRBD1|TRBJ2-2|TRBV2|NA
CASGDTGAGELFF
TGTGCCAGCGGGGATACAGGGGCCGGGGAGCTGTTTTTT
>TRBD1|TRBJ1-4|TRBV28|NA
CASSSSGQPLGEKLFF
TGTGCCAGCAGTAGTTCGGGACAGCCACTCGGGGAAAAACTGTTTTTT
>NA|TRBJ2-7|TRBV15|NA
CATSRDNGRTYEQYF
TGTGCCACCAGCAGAGATAACGGACGGACCTACGAGCAGTACTTC
>NA|TRBJ2-3|TRBV19|NA
CASSSQNTDTQYF
TGTGCCAGTAGTTCTCAGAACACAGATACGCAGTATTTT
>TRBD1|TRBJ2-2|TRBV5-5|NA
CASSATRGSTGELFF
TGTGCCAGCAGCGCGACCAGGGGGTCCACCGGGGAGCTGTTTTTT
>NA|TRBJ1-1|TRBV9|once
CASSTRDGLMNTEAFF
TGTGCCAGCAGCACTCGGGACGGACTAATGAACACTGAAGCTTTCTTT
>TRBD1|TRBJ2-6|TRBV28|NA
CASSTQGAGANVLTF
TGTGCCAGCAGTACACAGGGGGCTGGGGCCAACGTCCTGACTTTC
>NA|TRBJ2-7|TRBV4-1|NA
CASSQEGAYEQYF
TGCGCCAGCAGCCAAGAGGGAGCATACGAGCAGTACTTC
>TRBD1|TRBJ1-2|TRBV27|once
CASTSPGTGVRGYTF
TGTGCCAGTACTTCCCCCGGGACAGGGGTGCGTGGCTACACCTTC
>NA|TRBJ2-1|TRBV19|NA
CASIPGAAIGSYNEQFF
TGTGCCAGTATTCCTGGGGCGGCGATCGGGTCCTACAATGAGCAGTTCTTC
>NA|TRBJ2-5|TRBV4-1|NA
CASSQDRDSVSETQYF
TGCGCCAGCAGCCAAGATCGGGATAGCGTAAGCGAGACCCAGTACTTC
>NA|TRBJ1-1|TRBV5-1|NA
CASSSQGSEAFF
TGCGCCAGCAGCTCCCAGGGTTCTGAAGCTTTCTTT
>NA|TRBJ1-2|TRBV28|NA
CAIRQTGYGYTF
TGTGCCATACGACAGACAGGATATGGCTACACCTTC
>NA|TRBJ2-1|TRBV5-4|NA
CASSLSRLPVMNEQFF
TGTGCCAGCAGCTTGTCTAGGCTACCGGTTATGAATGAGCAGTTCTTC
>NA|TRBJ1-1|TRBV5-6|NA
CASSPGARTDTEAFF
TGTGCCAGCAGCCCAGGGGCCAGGACCGACACTGAAGCTTTCTTT
>NA|TRBJ1-2|TRBV14|once
CASSRLTGNWGYTF
TGTGCCAGCAGCCGATTAACAGGGAATTGGGGCTACACCTTC
>NA|TRBJ1-1|TRBV30|NA
CAWSLKIGRVPTEAFF
TGTGCCTGGAGCCTAAAGATAGGCCGGGTCCCCACTGAAGCTTTCTTT
>TRBD2|TRBJ2-1|TRBV4-1|once
CASSQGSLSSGRYGNEQFF
TGCGCCAGCAGCCAAGGTTCTCTCAGTAGCGGGAGATATGGAAATGAGCAGTTCTTC
>NA|TRBJ1-2|TRBV6-1|NA
CASSRTHNYGYTF
TGTGCCAGCAGTCGGACACACAACTATGGCTACACCTTC
>NA|TRBJ2-2|TRBV19|NA
CASSIDPQAGELFF
TGTGCCAGTAGTATAGATCCGCAGGCCGGGGAGCTGTTTTTT
>NA|TRBJ1-1|TRBV30|NA
CAWSGGRTTGGAFF
TGTGCCTGGAGTGGTGGCCGTACTACGGGTGGGGCTTTCTTT
>TRBD1|TRBJ1-2|TRBV4-1|NA
CASSQGGGFYGYTF
TGCGCCAGCAGCCAAGGAGGGGGCTTCTATGGCTACACCTTC
>TRBD2|TRBJ2-3|TRBV15|NA
CATSSSVAGSTQYF
TGTGCCACCAGCAGTTCCGTAGCGGGCAGTACGCAGTATTTT
>NA|TRBJ1-1|TRBV5-4|NA
CASSLGGGNTEAFF
TGTGCCAGCAGCTTAGGGGGGGGGAACACTGAAGCTTTCTTT
>NA|TRBJ1-1|TRBV9|NA
CASSPRYTGNTEAFF
TGTGCCAGCAGCCCACGATACACAGGGAACACTGAAGCTTTCTTT
>TRBD1|TRBJ1-5|TRBV15|NA
CATSRGGTGHSNQPQHF
TGTGCCACCAGCAGAGGCGGGACAGGGCATAGCAATCAGCCCCAGCATTTT